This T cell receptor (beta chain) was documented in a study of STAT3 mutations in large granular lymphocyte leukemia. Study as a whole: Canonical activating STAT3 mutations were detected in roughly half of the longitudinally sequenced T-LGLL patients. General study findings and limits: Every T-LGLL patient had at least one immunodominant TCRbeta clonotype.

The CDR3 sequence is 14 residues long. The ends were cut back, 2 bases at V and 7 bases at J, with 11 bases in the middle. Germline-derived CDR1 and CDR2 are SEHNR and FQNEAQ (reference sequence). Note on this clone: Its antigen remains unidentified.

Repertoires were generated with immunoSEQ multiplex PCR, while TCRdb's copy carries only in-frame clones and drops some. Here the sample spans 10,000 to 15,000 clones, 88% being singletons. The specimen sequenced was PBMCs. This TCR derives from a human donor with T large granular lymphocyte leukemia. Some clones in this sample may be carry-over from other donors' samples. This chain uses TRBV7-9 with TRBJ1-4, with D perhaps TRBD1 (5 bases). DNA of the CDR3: TGTGCCAGCAGCTTAAGTAGGGGATTTGAAAAACTGTTTTTT. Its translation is CASSLSRGFEKLFF.